The 27 T cell receptor beta chains below were found in one sample sequenced in a study of OX40 agonist ivuxolimab in advanced cancers. Clones were sequenced by immunoSEQ multiplex PCR, and TCRdb holds only the in-frame ones, with some missing. The sample carries roughly 20,000 clones, more than 75% recorded once. The specimen was CD4+ or CD8+ T cells sorted from blood, collected in a trial of the OX40 agonist ivuxolimab. These receptors originate from an adult with an advanced solid tumor such as melanoma, head and neck, liver or kidney cancer.

This chain links TRBV9 with TRBJ1-1, with D perhaps TRBD1 (6 bases). CDR3 length equals 16 residues. Deletions cut 4 bases from V and 1 base from J, with 17 bases between. In germline, CDR1 is SGDLS, CDR2 YYNGEE. The CDR3, as DNA: TGTGCCAGCAGCACTAAAGGGGGAACAGAGAACACTGAAGCTTTCTTT. Protein product: CASSTKGGTENTEAFF.

DNA for the CDR3: TGTGCCAGCAGCTTCTCAGCGAACGGAAACACCATATATTTT. Translated, it gives CASSFSANGNTIYF. The rearrangement links TRBV5-8 to TRBJ1-3; D not resolved. Germline-derived CDR1 and CDR2 are SGHTS and YDEGEE. Trimming removed 2 bases at V and 4 bases at J, with 10 bases between. This CDR3 contains 14 residues.

CDR3 coding DNA: TGTGCCAGCGCCTCCCCCGACGGCGGCGGCTATGGCTACACCTTC. Translating it yields CASASPDGGGYGYTF. The rearrangement links TRBV5-4 to TRBJ1-2; no clear D. This CDR3 comprises 15 residues. CDR1 and CDR2 (germline): SGHNT, YYREEE (reference sequence). V was pared by 7 bases and J by 4 bases, with 20 bases between.

The chain is built from TRBV10-3 and TRBJ1-1; 7 bases fit TRBD1. CDR3 length equals 13 residues. Unmatched junction bases numbered 8, after V lost 6 bases and J lost 7 bases. Looked up from germline, CDR1 is ENHRY and CDR2 is SYGVKD. CDR3 in amino acids: CAIRNRGEVEAFF. The CDR3 DNA sequence: TGTGCCATCAGGAACAGGGGAGAGGTTGAAGCTTTCTTT.

The chain recombines TRBV6-6 with TRBJ1-1; D is undetermined. The length of the CDR3 is 15 residues. V lost 4 bases, J lost 1 base, and 13 bases lay in between. CDR1 is MNHNY, CDR2 SVGAGI, per germline (reference sequence). Here the CDR3 reads CASSFSQDKNTEAFF. The CDR3, as DNA: TGTGCCAGCAGTTTTTCTCAAGATAAGAACACTGAAGCTTTCTTT.

The chain links TRBV15 to TRBJ2-5; D may be TRBD2 (5 bases). The germline V gene has CDR1 LNHNV and CDR2 YYDKDF (reference sequence). The CDR3 extends over 14 amino acids. V was cut by 0 bases and J by 4 bases, with 9 bases left in between. CDR3 amino acids: CATSRDREGETQYF. In nucleotides, the CDR3 is TGTGCCACCAGCAGAGATCGGGAAGGAGAGACCCAGTACTTC.

This chain links TRBV7-2 with TRBJ2-3; TRBD1 aligns across 7 bases. With V trimmed by 5 bases and J by 4 bases, 9 bases remained unmatched. The CDR3 consists of 15 residues. The V gene's germline CDR1 is SGHTA and CDR2 FQGNSA. The CDR3 DNA follows: TGTGCCAGCAGCCAAAAGGGGGCAGGGCCAGATACGCAGTATTTT. Translated: CASSQKGAGPDTQYF. Full variable domain (rest looked up from reference TRBV7-2 and TRBJ2-3): GAGVSQSPSNKVTEKGKDVELRCDPISGHTALYWYRQSLGQGLEFLIYFQGNSAPDKSGLPSDRFSAERTGGSVSTLTIQRTQQEDSAVYLCASSQKGAGPDTQYFGPGTRLTVL.

The J gene is TRBJ2-7, the V gene TRBV7-2, with D possibly being TRBD1 or TRBD2 (5 bases each). The ends were cut back, 6 bases at V and 9 bases at J, with 24 bases in the middle. The CDR3 consists of 15 residues. Germline-derived CDR1 and CDR2 are SGHTA and FQGNSA. Here the CDR3 DNA reads TGTGCCAGCAGAGCTCGGGACGGCGGTCGCGGCGGGCAGTACTTC. Its protein product is CASRARDGGRGGQYF.

The chain joins TRBV19 to TRBJ1-1; weak D call: TRBD1 (5 bases). Trimming took off 7 bases at V and 1 base at J, with 13 bases between the two ends. From germline, CDR1 is LNHDA and CDR2 SQIVND (reference sequence). The CDR3 loop spans 14 amino acids. CDR3 protein: CASMATASNTEAFF. The CDR3 nucleotides read TGTGCCAGTATGGCGACAGCTTCGAACACTGAAGCTTTCTTT.

The chain carries TRBV30 and TRBJ1-2; 7 bases line up with TRBD1. The CDR3 totals 14 residues. After removal of 5 bases from V and 3 bases from J, the junction contained 9 bases not matched to a gene. CDR1 is GTSNPN, CDR2 SVGIG, per germline (reference sequence). The CDR3 protein is CAWGEGGLYYGYTF. The CDR3 DNA follows: TGTGCCTGGGGTGAAGGGGGCCTTTACTATGGCTACACCTTC.

The genes are TRBV6-5 and TRBJ2-7; 8 bases align to TRBD1. The CDR3 is 14 amino acids. J lost 5 bases, V lost 4 bases, and 7 bases had no gene match. The germline gives CDR1 MNHEY, CDR2 SVGAGI. Written as DNA, the CDR3 is TGTGCCAGCAGTTCCGGGACAGGAGCCAACGAGCAGTACTTC. Residues: CASSSGTGANEQYF.

The rearrangement joins TRBV4-1 to TRBJ2-7; D not resolved. The V gene's germline CDR1 is MGHRA and CDR2 YSYEKL. V shed 0 bases and J shed 0 bases, with 12 bases lying between them. The CDR3 has 16 amino acids. CDR3 sequence (DNA): TGCGCCAGCAGCCAAGAAAGTGGCATGAGCTCCTACGAGCAGTACTTC. It specifies CASSQESGMSSYEQYF.

This clone is labeled as large. The gene calls are TRBV7-6 and TRBJ2-3; D unresolved. The germline V gene has CDR1 SGHVS and CDR2 FNYEAQ. CDR3 length equals 14 residues. V lost 5 bases and J lost 0, with 9 bases in between. CDR3 nucleotide sequence: TGTGCCAGCAGCCAGACCCAGAGCACAGATACGCAGTATTTT. Translation gives CASSQTQSTDTQYF.

The chain links TRBV7-9 to TRBJ2-3; D possibly uses TRBD1 or TRBD2 (6 bases each). This CDR3 has 17 amino acids. Germline CDR1 and CDR2: SEHNR and FQNEAQ (reference sequence). With 1 base removed from V and 6 bases from J, the gap between germline ends came to 20 bases. The CDR3: CASSLDSQGTSRDTQYF. In DNA form, the CDR3 reads TGTGCCAGCAGCTTAGACTCCCAGGGGACTTCAAGGGATACGCAGTATTTT.

The CDR3 coding sequence is TGTGCCACCAGGGGGGTAGGGGCACGGAACACTGAAGCTTTCTTT. Translating it yields CATRGVGARNTEAFF. V gene TRBV6-5 combines with J gene TRBJ1-1, with 7 bases identical to TRBD1. With V trimmed by 10 bases and J by 1 base, 12 bases remained unmatched. The germline V gene has CDR1 MNHEY and CDR2 SVGAGI. This CDR3 spans 15 amino acids.

This clone qualifies as medium-sized (0.01 to 0.1%). The rearrangement uses TRBV5-1 and TRBJ1-1, with D uncertain. This CDR3 region has 14 residues. V lost 9 bases and J lost 1, with 16 bases in between. Germline CDR1 SGHRS, CDR2 YFSETQ. The chain's CDR3 is CATSHGSGNTEAFF. Written as DNA, the CDR3 is TGCGCCACCTCCCATGGCTCGGGGAACACTGAAGCTTTCTTT.

The chain employs TRBV10-3 and TRBJ2-7; possibly TRBD1 for D (5 bases). CDR1 is ENHRY, CDR2 SYGVKD, per germline. Trimming pared 0 bases from V and 5 bases from J, leaving 14 bases between. The CDR3 is 15 residues long. CDR3 residues: CAISESPGLGHEQYF. As DNA, the CDR3 is TGTGCCATCAGTGAGTCTCCAGGGCTGGGCCACGAGCAGTACTTC.

The chain is built from TRBV6-6 and TRBJ2-5; a possible D gene is TRBD2 (6 bases). The V end was cut by 6 bases, the J end by 3 bases, with 20 bases between. The CDR3 consists of 16 residues. The V gene's germline CDR1 is MNHNY and CDR2 SVGAGI (reference sequence). As DNA, the CDR3 is TGTGCCAGCAGAACCCGACTAGTGCCCAGGGAAGAGACCCAGTACTTC. Its protein is CASRTRLVPREETQYF.

This clone was seen once. This chain uses TRBV6-1 with TRBJ2-7; D unresolved. The ends were cut back, 0 bases at V and 4 bases at J, with 7 bases in the middle. In germline, CDR1 is MNHNS, CDR2 SASEGT. The CDR3 length is 13 residues. The CDR3 is CASSEAGLYEQYF. DNA for the CDR3: TGTGCCAGCAGTGAAGCCGGGCTTTACGAGCAGTACTTC.

This clone has more than one count but fewer than ten. The gene calls are TRBV4-1 and TRBJ1-4; D unresolved. Germline V lookup: CDR1 MGHRA, CDR2 YSYEKL. CDR3 size: 15 residues. The ends were cut back, 0 bases at V and 6 bases at J, with 11 bases in the middle. The CDR3 loop reads CASSQDDTIDEKLFF. CDR3 bases: TGCGCCAGCAGCCAAGATGACACCATAGATGAAAAACTGTTTTTT.

The chain recombines TRBV30 with TRBJ1-5; TRBD1 is a possible D gene (5 bases). Germline loops: CDR1 GTSNPN, CDR2 SVGIG (reference sequence). The CDR3 spans 15 residues. With 0 bases removed from V and 5 bases from J, the gap between germline ends came to 14 bases. CDR3 in DNA: TGTGCCTGGAGTGTACTAGGGGTGGGTTATCAGCCCCAGCATTTT. Amino acids: CAWSVLGVGYQPQHF.

The chain recombines TRBV19 with TRBJ1-1; D uncertain. Germline CDR1 and CDR2: LNHDA and SQIVND (reference sequence). V dropped 4 bases and J dropped 5 bases, with 8 bases sitting between them. CDR3 length: 12 amino acids. In nucleotides, the CDR3 is TGTGCCAGTAGTACCACATCGACTGAAGCTTTCTTT. Protein: CASSTTSTEAFF.

The V gene is TRBV5-1, the J gene TRBJ2-5; D is unclear. Germline V gives CDR1 SGHRS, CDR2 YFSETQ. The germline V and J ends were trimmed by 5 bases and 3 bases, with 8 bases remaining between them. The CDR3 consists of 12 residues. The CDR3 sequence: CASRRREETQYF. CDR3 DNA: TGCGCCAGCAGGCGTAGGGAAGAGACCCAGTACTTC.

CDR3 nucleotide sequence: TGTGCCAGCAGCTTACTCGGAGGCGAGCAGTACTTC. This gives the protein CASSLLGGEQYF. The chain uses TRBV7-6 and TRBJ2-7, with a possible D match to TRBD2 (5 bases). Germline V gene data show CDR1 as SGHVS and CDR2 as FNYEAQ. The CDR3 is 12 amino acids. V was shortened by 2 bases and J by 6 bases, with 8 bases between the two germline ends.

The CDR3 is CATRSDGYTF. The CDR3 region has the DNA TGTGCCACCCGATCGGATGGCTACACCTTC. The chain couples TRBV19 to TRBJ1-2; D call uncertain. The CDR3 length is 10 residues. The V gene's germline CDR1 is LNHDA and CDR2 SQIVND (reference sequence). The V end was cut by 10 bases, the J end by 6 bases, with 9 bases between.

The rearrangement joins TRBV30 to TRBJ1-5, with D hard to call. Trimming took 5 bases from V and 0 from J, leaving 8 bases between them. The CDR3 covers 13 residues. Germline CDR1 GTSNPN, CDR2 SVGIG (reference sequence). The CDR3 DNA is TGTGCCTGGGGGATCGATAGCAATCAGCCCCAGCATTTT. Protein product: CAWGIDSNQPQHF.

Concerning this clone itself: A junction boundary mismatches the germline segment, possibly from a read error. The chain is built from TRBV5-4 and TRBJ2-1, with no clear D. CDR3 length equals 12 residues. Germline V gene lookup returns CDR1 SGHNT and CDR2 YYREEE (reference sequence). Written as DNA, the CDR3 is TGTGCCAGCAGCTTGGTGTCCAATGGGCAGTTCTTC. It encodes CASSLVSNGQFF.